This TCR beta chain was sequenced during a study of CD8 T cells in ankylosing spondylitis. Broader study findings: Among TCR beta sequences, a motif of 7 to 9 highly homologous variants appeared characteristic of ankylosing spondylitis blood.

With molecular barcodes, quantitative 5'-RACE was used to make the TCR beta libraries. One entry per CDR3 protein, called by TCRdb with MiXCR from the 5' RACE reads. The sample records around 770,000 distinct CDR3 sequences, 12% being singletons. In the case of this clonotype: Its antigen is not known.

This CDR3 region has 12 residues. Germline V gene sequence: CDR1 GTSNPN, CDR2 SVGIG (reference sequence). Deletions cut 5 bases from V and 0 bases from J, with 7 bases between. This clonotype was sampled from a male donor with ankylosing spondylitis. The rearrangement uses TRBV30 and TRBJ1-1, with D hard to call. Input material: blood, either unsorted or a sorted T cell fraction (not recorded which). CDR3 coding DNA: TGTGCCTGGGGCCGGCTGAACACTGAAGCTTTCTTT. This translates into CAWGRLNTEAFF.